This TCR beta chain was profiled in a study of PD-1 blockade in classical Hodgkin lymphoma. Turning to the study itself: Patients in the cohort were put on intravenous nivolumab, 3 mg/kg every 2 weeks.

About this clone: Its target is unknown.

V shed 5 bases and J shed 4 bases, with 9 bases lying between them. Germline V gene sequence: CDR1 SGHRS, CDR2 YFSETQ. The CDR3 is made up of 12 amino acids. There was relapse after autologous stem cell transplantation in every patient, and there was variation in brentuximab vedotin exposure. Study-wide results and caveats: CD8+ TCR diversity did not rise significantly by C4D1, unlike CD4+. A reduction in baseline TCR diversity was reportedly seen in newly diagnosed patients relative to healthy donors.

Sequencing was performed with immunoSEQ multiplex PCR; in TCRdb, only in-frame clones are kept and a portion is missing. The repertoire holds about 41,000 clones, with around 83% as singletons. This TCR came from a human donor with classical Hodgkin lymphoma. V usage is TRBV5-1 and J usage is TRBJ1-2, with D unclear. The material sequenced was peripheral blood mononuclear cells (PBMCs), taken before the second cycle of nivolumab. CDR3: CASSASGYGYTF. As DNA, the CDR3 is TGCGCCAGCAGTGCCTCCGGCTATGGCTACACCTTC.